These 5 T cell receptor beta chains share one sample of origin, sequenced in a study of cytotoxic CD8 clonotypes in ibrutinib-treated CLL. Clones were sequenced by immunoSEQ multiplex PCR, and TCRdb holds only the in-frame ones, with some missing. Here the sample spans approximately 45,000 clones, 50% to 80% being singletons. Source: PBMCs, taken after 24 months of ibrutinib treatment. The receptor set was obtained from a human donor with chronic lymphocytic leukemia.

The DNA of the CDR3 is TGCGCCAGCAGCTTTCATACCACCGGGGCCGGAGGGCGTGGGACCTACGAGCAGTACTTC. As protein: CASSFHTTGAGGRGTYEQYF. J is TRBJ2-7 and V is TRBV5-1; weak D call: TRBD2 (6 bases). The V end was cut by 2 bases, the J end by 2 bases, with 29 bases between. Looked up from germline, CDR1 is SGHRS and CDR2 is YFSETQ. The CDR3 covers 20 residues.

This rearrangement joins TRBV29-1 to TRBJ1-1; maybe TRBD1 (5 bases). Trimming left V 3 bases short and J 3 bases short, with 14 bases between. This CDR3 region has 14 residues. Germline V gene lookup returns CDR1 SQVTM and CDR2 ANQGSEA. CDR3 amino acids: CSVEGRRGYTEAFF. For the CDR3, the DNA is TGCAGCGTTGAGGGGAGGCGGGGGTACACTGAAGCTTTCTTT.

The CDR3 sequence is CASSFAVMNTEAFF. CDR3 DNA sequence: TGTGCCAGCAGTTTTGCCGTAATGAACACTGAAGCTTTCTTT. The J gene is TRBJ1-1, the V gene TRBV28, with D uncertain. The CDR3 covers 14 residues. CDR1 and CDR2 (germline): MDHEN, SYDVKM. Trimming shortened V by 3 bases and J by 0 bases, and 8 bases separated the two germline ends.

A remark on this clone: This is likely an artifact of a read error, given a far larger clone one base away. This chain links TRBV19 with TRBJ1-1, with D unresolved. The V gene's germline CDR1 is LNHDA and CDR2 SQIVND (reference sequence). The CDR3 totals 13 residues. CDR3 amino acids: CASNITTSDEAFF. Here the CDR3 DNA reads TGTGCCAGTAATATAACGACATCCGATGAAGCTTTCTTT.

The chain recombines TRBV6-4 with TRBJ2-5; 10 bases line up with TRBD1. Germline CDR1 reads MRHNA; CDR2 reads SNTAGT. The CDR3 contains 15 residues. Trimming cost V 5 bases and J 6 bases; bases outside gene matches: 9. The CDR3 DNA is TGTGCCAGCAGTAGAGACAGGGGGCTGAGGAAGACCCAGTACTTC. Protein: CASSRDRGLRKTQYF.